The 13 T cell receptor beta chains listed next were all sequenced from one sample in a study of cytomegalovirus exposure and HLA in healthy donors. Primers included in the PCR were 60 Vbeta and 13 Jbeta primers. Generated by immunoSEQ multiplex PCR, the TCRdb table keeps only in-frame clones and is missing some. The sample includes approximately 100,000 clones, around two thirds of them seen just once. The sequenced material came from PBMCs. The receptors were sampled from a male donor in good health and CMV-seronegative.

Written as DNA, the CDR3 is TGTGCCAGCAGTTCCGGGACACGGAGCTCCTACAATGAGCAGTTCTTC. Translating gives CASSSGTRSSYNEQFF. The chain couples TRBV6-5 to TRBJ2-1; D perhaps matches TRBD1 (6 bases). V shed 4 bases and J shed 0 bases, with 13 bases lying between them. This CDR3 contains 16 residues. Germline V gene lookup returns CDR1 MNHEY and CDR2 SVGAGI.

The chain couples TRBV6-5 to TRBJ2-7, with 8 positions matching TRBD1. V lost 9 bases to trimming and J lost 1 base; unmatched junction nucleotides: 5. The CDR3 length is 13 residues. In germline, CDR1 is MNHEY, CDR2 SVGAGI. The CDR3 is CASVGQASYEQYF. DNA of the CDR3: TGTGCCAGTGTGGGACAGGCTTCCTACGAGCAGTACTTC.

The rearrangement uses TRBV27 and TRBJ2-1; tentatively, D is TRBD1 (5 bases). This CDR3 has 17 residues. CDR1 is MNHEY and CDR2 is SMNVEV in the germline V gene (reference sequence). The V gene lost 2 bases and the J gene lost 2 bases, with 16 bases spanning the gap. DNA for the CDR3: TGTGCCAGCAGTTTAAGAAGGGGATCACCTGCCTACAATGAGCAGTTCTTC. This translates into CASSLRRGSPAYNEQFF.

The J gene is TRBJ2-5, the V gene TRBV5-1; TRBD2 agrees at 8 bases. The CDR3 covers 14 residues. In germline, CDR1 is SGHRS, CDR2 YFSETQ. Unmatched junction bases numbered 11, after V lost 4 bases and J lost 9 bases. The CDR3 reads CASSTTGGGIPQYF. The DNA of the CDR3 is TGCGCCAGCAGCACAACGGGAGGGGGTATTCCCCAGTACTTC. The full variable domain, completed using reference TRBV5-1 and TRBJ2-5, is KAGVTQTPRYLIKTRGQQVTLSCSPISGHRSVSWYQQTPGQGLQFLFEYFSETQRNKGNFPGRFSGRQFSNSRSEMNVSTLELGDSALYLCASSTTGGGIPQYFGPGTRLLVL.

CDR3 in amino acids: CASSDTGVNEQYF. Here the CDR3 DNA reads TGTGCCAGCAGCGATACAGGGGTGAACGAGCAGTACTTC. The chain has TRBV2 and TRBJ2-7; 7 bases fit TRBD1. CDR1 is SNHLY, CDR2 FYNNEI, per germline. The CDR3 is made up of 13 amino acids. The ends lost 6 bases at V and 5 bases at J; junction bases unmatched: 7.

The CDR3 loop is CASSLGRDGRYEQYF. The CDR3 bases are TGTGCCAGCAGCTTAGGGAGGGATGGAAGATACGAGCAGTACTTC. The V call is TRBV13, the J call TRBJ2-7, with D perhaps TRBD2 (5 bases). Germline loops: CDR1 PRHDT, CDR2 FYEKMQ (reference sequence). The V end was cut by 0 bases, the J end by 4 bases, with 13 bases between. This CDR3 has 15 amino acids.

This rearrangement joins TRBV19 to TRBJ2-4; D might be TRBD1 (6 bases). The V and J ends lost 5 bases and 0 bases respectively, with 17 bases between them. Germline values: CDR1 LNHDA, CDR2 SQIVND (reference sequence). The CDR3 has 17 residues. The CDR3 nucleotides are TGTGCCAGTAGTCCCCGCCCGAGAGGGGGAGCCAAAAACATTCAGTACTTC. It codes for CASSPRPRGGAKNIQYF. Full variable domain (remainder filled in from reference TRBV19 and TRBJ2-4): DGGITQSPKYLFRKEGQNVTLSCEQNLNHDAMYWYRQDPGQGLRLIYYSQIVNDFQKGDIAEGYSVSREKKESFPLTVTSAQKNPTAFYLCASSPRPRGGAKNIQYFGAGTRLSVL.

The CDR3 sequence: CASSFVRAGNGSSTYEQYF. DNA for the CDR3: TGTGCCAGCAGCTTTGTGAGGGCGGGGAACGGGAGCTCGACCTACGAGCAGTACTTC. The J gene is TRBJ2-7, the V gene TRBV12-1; the listed D gene, TRBD2, was not tested against the DNA. TRBV12-1 is designated a pseudogene. The CDR3 has 19 amino acids.

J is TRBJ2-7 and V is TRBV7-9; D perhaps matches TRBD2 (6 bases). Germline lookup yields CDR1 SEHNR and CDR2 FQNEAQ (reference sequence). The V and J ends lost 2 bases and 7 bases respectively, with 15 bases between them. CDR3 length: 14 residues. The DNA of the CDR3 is TGTGCCAGCAGCTTATTAGCGGCCGTGGGGGAGCAGTACTTC. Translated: CASSLLAAVGEQYF. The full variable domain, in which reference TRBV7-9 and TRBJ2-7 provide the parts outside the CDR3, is DTGVSQNPRHKITKRGQNVTFRCDPISEHNRLYWYRQTLGQGPEFLTYFQNEAQLEKSRLLSDRFSAERPKGSFSTLEIQRTEQGDSAMYLCASSLLAAVGEQYFGPGTRLTVT.

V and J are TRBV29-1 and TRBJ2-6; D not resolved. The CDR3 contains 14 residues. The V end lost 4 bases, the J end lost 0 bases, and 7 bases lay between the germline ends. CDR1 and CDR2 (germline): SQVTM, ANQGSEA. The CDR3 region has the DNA TGCAGCGTTGTAGTGCCCTCTGGGGCCAACGTCCTGACTTTC. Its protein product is CSVVVPSGANVLTF.

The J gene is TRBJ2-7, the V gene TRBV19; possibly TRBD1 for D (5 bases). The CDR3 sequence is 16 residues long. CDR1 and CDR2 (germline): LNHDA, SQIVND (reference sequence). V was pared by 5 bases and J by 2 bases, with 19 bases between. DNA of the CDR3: TGTGCCAGTAGTCTCCGCCCCGACAGTAGGACCTACGAGCAGTACTTC. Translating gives CASSLRPDSRTYEQYF. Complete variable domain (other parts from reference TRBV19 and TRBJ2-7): DGGITQSPKYLFRKEGQNVTLSCEQNLNHDAMYWYRQDPGQGLRLIYYSQIVNDFQKGDIAEGYSVSREKKESFPLTVTSAQKNPTAFYLCASSLRPDSRTYEQYFGPGTRLTVT.

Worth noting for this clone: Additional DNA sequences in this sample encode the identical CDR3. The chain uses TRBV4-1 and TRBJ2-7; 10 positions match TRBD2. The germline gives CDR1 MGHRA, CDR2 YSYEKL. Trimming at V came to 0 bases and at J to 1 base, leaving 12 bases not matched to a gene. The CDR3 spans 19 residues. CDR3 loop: CASSQEAGVAGGRSYEQYF. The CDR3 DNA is TGCGCCAGCAGCCAAGAGGCCGGGGTAGCGGGAGGTCGATCCTACGAGCAGTACTTC.

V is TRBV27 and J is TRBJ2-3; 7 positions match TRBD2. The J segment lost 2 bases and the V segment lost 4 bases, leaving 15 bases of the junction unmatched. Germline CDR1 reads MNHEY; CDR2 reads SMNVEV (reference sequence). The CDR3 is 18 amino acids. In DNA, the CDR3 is TGTGCCAGCAGTTCAGACCCAAGGGACTACCGATACACAGATACGCAGTATTTT. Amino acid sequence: CASSSDPRDYRYTDTQYF.